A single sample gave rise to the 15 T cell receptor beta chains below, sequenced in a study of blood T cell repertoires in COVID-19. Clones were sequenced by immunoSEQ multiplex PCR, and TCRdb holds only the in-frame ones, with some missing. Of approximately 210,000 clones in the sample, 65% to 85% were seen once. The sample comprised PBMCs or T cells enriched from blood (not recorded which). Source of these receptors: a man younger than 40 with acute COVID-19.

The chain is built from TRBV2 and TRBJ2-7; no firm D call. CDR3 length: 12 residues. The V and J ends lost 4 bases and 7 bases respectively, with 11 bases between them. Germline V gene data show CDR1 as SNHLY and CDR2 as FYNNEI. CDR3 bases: TGTGCCAGCAGTGCCGACATACCTGAGCAGTACTTC. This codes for CASSADIPEQYF.

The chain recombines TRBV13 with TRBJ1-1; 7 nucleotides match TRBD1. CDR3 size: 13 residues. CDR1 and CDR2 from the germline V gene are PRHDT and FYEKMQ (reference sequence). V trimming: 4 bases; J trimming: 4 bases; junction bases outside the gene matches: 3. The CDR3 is CASSSGTVTEAFF. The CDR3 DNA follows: TGTGCCAGCAGCTCGGGGACAGTCACTGAAGCTTTCTTT.

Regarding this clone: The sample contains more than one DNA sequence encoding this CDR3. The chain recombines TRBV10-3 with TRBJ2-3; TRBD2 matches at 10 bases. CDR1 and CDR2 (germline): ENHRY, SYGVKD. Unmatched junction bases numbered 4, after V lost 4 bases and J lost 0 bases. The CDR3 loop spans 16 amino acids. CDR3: CAISGTSGPSTDTQYF. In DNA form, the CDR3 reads TGTGCCATCAGTGGGACTAGCGGACCTAGCACAGATACGCAGTATTTT.

In nucleotides, the CDR3 is TGTGCCAGCAGCCAAGTGGGGCCGGACGGCTACACCTTC. Encoded protein: CASSQVGPDGYTF. The chain recombines TRBV3-1 (or the pseudogene TRBV3-2) with TRBJ1-2, with D possibly matching TRBD1 (5 bases). The germline V and J ends were trimmed by 1 base and 8 bases, with 11 bases remaining between them. Per the germline V gene, CDR1 is LGHDT and CDR2 is YNNKEL (reference sequence). The CDR3 covers 13 residues.

The DNA of the CDR3 is TGTGCCAGCAGCTTAGATGAGAAAGAGACCCAGTACTTC. As protein: CASSLDEKETQYF. The chain is built from TRBV7-9 and TRBJ2-5; D gene ambiguous. This CDR3 has 13 residues. Germline CDR1 SEHNR, CDR2 FQNEAQ (reference sequence). V lost 1 base and J lost 3, with 6 bases in between.

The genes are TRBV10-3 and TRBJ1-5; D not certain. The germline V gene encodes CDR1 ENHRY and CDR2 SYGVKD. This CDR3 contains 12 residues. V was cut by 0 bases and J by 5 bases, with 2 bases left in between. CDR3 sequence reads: CAISESDQPQHF. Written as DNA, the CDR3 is TGTGCCATCAGTGAGTCCGATCAGCCCCAGCATTTT.

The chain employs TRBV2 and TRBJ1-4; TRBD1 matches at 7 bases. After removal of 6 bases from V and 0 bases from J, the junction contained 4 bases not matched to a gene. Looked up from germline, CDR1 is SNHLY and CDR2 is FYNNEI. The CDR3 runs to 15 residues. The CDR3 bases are TGTGCCAGCAGAGGACAGGAGACAACTAATGAAAAACTGTTTTTT. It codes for CASRGQETTNEKLFF.

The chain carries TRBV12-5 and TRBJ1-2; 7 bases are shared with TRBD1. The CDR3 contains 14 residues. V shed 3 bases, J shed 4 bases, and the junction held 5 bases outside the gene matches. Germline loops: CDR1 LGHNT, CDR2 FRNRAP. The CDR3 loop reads CASGFQGGVYGYTF. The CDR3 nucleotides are TGTGCTAGTGGTTTTCAGGGGGGAGTCTATGGCTACACCTTC. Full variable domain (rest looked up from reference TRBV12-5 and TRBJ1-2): DARVTQTPRHKVTEMGQEVTMRCQPILGHNTVFWYRQTMMQGLELLAYFRNRAPLDDSGMPKDRFSAEMPDATLATLKIQPSEPRDSAVYFCASGFQGGVYGYTFGSGTRLTVV.

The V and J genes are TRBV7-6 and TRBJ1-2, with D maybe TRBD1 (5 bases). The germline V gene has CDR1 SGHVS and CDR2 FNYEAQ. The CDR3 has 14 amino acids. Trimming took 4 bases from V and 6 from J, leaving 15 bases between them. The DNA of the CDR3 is TGTGCCAGCAGCTGGGGAGGGGCTATGGATGGCTACACCTTC. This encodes CASSWGGAMDGYTF.

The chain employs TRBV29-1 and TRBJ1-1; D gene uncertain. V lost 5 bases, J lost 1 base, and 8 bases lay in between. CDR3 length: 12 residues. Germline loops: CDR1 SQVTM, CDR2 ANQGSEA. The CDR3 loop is CSVLAGNTEAFF. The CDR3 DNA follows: TGCAGCGTTCTCGCAGGGAACACTGAAGCTTTCTTT.

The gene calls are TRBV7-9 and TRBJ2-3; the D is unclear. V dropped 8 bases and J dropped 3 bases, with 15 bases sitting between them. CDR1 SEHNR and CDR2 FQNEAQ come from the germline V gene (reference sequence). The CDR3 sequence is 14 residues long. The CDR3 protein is CASFRPGFTDTQYF. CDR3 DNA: TGTGCCAGCTTCAGGCCAGGCTTTACAGATACGCAGTATTTT.

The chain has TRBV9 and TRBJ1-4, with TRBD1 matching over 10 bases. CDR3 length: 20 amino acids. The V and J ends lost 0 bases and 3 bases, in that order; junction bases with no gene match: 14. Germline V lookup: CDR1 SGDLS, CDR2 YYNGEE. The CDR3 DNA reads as TGTGCCAGCAGCGTAGGTTCGGGACAGGGGTTTTTCGTAGCTAATGAAAAACTGTTTTTT. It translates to CASSVGSGQGFFVANEKLFF.

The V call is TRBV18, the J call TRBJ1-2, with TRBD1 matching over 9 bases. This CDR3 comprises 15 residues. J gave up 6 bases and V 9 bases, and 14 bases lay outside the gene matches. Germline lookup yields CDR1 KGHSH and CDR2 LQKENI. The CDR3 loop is CASHRDRDPRNGYTF. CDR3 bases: TGTGCCAGTCACCGGGACAGGGACCCTCGGAATGGCTACACCTTC.

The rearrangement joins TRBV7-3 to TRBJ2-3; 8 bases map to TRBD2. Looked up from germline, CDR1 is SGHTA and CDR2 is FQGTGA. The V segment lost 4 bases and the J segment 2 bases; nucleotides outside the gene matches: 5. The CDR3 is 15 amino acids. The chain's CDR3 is CASSSRGGFTDTQYF. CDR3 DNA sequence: TGTGCCAGCAGCTCCCGCGGGGGGTTCACAGATACGCAGTATTTT.

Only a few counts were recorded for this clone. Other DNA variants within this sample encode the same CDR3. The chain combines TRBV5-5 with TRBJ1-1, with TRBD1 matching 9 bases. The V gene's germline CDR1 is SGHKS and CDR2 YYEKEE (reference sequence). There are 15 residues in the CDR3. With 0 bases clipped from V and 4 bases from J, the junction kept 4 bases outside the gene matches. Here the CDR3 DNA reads TGTGCCAGCAGCTTGGGGGACAGGGTGGTCACTGAAGCTTTCTTT. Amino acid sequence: CASSLGDRVVTEAFF.